This T cell receptor beta chain is drawn from a study of blood T cell repertoires in COVID-19. Generated by immunoSEQ multiplex PCR, the TCRdb table keeps only in-frame clones and is missing some. In the table there are 100,000 or so clones, 81% of which are singletons. The germline V and J ends were trimmed by 0 bases and 1 base, with 8 bases remaining between them. The CDR3 runs to 15 residues. The germline CDR1 and CDR2 sequences are SGHRS and YFSETQ. The clonotype was recovered from a human donor in a cohort sampled during active COVID-19. The sample comprised peripheral blood. The chain recombines TRBV5-1 with TRBJ2-1; D not resolved. CDR3 DNA: TGCGCCAGCAGCTTGGACAGTGTTTCCTACAATGAGCAGTTCTTC. It encodes CASSLDSVSYNEQFF.